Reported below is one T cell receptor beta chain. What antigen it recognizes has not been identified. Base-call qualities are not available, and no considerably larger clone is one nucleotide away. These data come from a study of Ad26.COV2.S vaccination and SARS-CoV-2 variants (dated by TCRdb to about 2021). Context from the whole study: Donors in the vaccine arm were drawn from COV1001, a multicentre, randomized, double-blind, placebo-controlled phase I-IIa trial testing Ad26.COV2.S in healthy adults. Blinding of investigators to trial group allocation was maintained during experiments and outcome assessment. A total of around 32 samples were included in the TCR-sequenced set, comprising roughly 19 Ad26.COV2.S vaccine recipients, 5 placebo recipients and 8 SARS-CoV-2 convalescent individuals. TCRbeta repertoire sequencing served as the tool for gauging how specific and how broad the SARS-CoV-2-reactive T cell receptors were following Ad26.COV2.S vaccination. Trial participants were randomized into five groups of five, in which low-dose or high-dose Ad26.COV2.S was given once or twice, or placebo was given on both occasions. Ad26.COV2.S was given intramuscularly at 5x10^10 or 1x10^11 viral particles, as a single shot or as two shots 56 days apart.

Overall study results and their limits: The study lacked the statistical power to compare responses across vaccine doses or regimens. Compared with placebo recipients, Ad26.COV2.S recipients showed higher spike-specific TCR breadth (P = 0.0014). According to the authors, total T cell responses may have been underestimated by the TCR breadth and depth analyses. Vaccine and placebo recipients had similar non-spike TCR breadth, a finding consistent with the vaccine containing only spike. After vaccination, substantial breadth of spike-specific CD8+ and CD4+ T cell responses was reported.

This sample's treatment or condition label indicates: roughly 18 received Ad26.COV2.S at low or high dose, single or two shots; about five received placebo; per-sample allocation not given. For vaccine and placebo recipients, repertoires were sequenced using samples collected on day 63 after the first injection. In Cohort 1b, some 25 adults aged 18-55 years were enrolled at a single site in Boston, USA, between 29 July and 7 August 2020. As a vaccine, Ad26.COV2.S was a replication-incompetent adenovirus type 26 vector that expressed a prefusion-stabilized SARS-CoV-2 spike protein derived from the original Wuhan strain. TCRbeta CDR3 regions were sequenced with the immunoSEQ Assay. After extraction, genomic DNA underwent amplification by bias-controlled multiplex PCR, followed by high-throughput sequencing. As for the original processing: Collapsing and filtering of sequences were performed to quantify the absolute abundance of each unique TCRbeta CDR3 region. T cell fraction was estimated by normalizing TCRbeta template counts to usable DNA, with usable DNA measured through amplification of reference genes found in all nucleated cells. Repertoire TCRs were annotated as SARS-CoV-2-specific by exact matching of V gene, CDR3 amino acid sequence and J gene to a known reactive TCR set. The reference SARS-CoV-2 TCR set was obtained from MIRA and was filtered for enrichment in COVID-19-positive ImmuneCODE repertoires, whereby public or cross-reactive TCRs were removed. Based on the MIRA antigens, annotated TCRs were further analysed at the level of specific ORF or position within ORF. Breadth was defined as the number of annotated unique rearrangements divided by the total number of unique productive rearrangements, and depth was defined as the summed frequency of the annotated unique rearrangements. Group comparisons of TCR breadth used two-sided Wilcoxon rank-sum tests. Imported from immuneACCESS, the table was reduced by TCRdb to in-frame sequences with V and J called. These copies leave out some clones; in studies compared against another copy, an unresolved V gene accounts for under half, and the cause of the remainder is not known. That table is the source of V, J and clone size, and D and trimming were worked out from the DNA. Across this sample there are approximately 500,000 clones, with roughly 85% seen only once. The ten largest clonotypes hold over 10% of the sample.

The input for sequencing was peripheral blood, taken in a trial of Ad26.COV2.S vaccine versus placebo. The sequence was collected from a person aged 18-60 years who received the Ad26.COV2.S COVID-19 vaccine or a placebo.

CDR3 reads: CASIDLGLNTEAFF. The DNA sequence is TGTGCCAGCATCGACTTGGGGCTGAACACTGAAGCTTTCTTT. The sequence links TRBV28 to TRBJ1-1; a tentative D match to TRBD1 spans 5 bases. From the cysteine up to the phenylalanine, the CDR3 has a length of 14 residues. The CDR3 DNA has 42 bases and is translated from base 1. CDR1 is given as MDHEN and CDR2 as SYDVKM, both from the germline V gene. Trimming takes 7 bases from V and 0 bases from J, and the germline ends sit 12 bases apart.